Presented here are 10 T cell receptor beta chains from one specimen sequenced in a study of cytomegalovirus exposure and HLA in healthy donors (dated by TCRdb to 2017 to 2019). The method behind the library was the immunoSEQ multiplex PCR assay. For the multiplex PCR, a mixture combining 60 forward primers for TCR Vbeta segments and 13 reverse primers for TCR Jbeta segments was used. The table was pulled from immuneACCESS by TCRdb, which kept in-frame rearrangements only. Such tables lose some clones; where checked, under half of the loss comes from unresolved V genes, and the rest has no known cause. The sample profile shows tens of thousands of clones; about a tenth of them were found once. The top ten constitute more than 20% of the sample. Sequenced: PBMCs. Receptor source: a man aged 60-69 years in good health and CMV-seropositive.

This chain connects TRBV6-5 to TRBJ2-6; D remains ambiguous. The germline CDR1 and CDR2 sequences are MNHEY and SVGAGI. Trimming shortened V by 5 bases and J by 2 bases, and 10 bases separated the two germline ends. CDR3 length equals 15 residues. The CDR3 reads CASSLSYAGANVLTF. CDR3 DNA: TGTGCCAGCAGTCTTTCCTACGCTGGGGCCAACGTCCTGACTTTC.

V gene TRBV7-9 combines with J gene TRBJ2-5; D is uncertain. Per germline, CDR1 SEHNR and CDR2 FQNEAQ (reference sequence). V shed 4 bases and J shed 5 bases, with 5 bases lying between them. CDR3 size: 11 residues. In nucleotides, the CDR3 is TGTGCCAGCAGCTACACGGAGACCCAGTACTTC. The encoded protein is CASSYTETQYF. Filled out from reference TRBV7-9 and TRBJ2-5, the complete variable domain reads DTGVSQNPRHKITKRGQNVTFRCDPISEHNRLYWYRQTLGQGPEFLTYFQNEAQLEKSRLLSDRFSAERPKGSFSTLEIQRTEQGDSAMYLCASSYTETQYFGPGTRLLVL.

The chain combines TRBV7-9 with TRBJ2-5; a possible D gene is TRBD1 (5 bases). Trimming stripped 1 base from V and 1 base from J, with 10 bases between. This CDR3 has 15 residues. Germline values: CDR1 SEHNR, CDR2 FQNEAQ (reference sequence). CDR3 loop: CASSLGPGIQETQYF. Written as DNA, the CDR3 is TGTGCCAGCAGCTTAGGGCCAGGGATCCAAGAGACCCAGTACTTC. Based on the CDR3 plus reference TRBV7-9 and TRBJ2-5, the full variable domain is DTGVSQNPRHKITKRGQNVTFRCDPISEHNRLYWYRQTLGQGPEFLTYFQNEAQLEKSRLLSDRFSAERPKGSFSTLEIQRTEQGDSAMYLCASSLGPGIQETQYFGPGTRLLVL.

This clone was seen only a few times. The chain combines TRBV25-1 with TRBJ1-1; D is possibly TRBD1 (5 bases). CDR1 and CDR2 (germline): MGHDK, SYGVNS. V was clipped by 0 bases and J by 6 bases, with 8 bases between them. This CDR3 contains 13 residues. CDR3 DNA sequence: TGTGCCAGCAGTGAATACGGGGGGGCTGAAGCTTTCTTT. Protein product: CASSEYGGAEAFF.

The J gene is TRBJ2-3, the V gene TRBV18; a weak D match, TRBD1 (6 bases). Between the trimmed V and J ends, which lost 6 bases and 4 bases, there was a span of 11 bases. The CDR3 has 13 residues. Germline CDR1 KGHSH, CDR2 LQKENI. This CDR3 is CASSRDTADTQYF. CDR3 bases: TGTGCCAGCTCTCGGGACACCGCAGATACGCAGTATTTT.

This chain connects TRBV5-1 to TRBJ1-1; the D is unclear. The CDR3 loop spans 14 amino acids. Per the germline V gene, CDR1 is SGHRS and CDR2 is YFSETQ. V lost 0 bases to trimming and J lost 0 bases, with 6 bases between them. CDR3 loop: CASSLDTVNTEAFF. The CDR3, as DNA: TGCGCCAGCAGCTTGGATACAGTGAACACTGAAGCTTTCTTT. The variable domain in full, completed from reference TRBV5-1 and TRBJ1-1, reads KAGVTQTPRYLIKTRGQQVTLSCSPISGHRSVSWYQQTPGQGLQFLFEYFSETQRNKGNFPGRFSGRQFSNSRSEMNVSTLELGDSALYLCASSLDTVNTEAFFGQGTRLTVV.

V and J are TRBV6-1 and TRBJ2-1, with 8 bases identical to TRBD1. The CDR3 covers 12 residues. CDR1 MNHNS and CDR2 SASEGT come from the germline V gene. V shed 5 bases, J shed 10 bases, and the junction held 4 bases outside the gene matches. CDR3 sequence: CASSPGTGEQFF. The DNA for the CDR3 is TGTGCCAGCAGTCCCGGGACAGGCGAGCAGTTCTTC.

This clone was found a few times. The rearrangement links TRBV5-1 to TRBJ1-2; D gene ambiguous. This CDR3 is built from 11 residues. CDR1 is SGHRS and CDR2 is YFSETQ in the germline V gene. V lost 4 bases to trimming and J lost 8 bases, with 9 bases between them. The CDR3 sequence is CASSGLEGYTF. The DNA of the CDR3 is TGCGCCAGCAGCGGCCTAGAAGGCTACACCTTC.

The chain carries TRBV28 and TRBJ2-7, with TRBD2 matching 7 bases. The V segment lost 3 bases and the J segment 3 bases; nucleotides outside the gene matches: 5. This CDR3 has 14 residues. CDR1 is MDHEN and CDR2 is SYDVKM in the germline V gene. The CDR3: CASSLAGEDYEQYF. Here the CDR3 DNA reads TGTGCCAGCAGTTTGGCGGGAGAGGACTACGAGCAGTACTTC. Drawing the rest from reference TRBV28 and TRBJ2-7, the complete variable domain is DVKVTQSSRYLVKRTGEKVFLECVQDMDHENMFWYRQDPGLGLRLIYFSYDVKMKEKGDIPEGYSVSREKKERFSLILESASTNQTSMYLCASSLAGEDYEQYFGPGTRLTVT.

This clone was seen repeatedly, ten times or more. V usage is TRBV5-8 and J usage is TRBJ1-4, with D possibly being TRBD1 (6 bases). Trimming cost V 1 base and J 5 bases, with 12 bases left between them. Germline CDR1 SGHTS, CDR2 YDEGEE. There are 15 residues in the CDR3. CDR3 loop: CASSLRAGVNEKLFF. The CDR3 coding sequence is TGTGCCAGCAGCTTGAGAGCAGGGGTCAATGAAAAACTGTTTTTT.